This T cell receptor beta chain is drawn from a study of CD8 T cells in ankylosing spondylitis. Study results and caveats: Researchers report that disease-linked clones proved CD8+ and relatively rare in peripheral blood. The study looked at matched synovial fluid samples from ankylosing spondylitis patients. Disease-linked clones were reported to be significantly enriched there. The study identified a TCR beta motif of roughly eight highly homologous variants that appeared characteristic of ankylosing spondylitis blood.

This clonotype was observed at least ten times. Its specificity is not known. TCRdb re-derived calls from the 5' RACE reads in MiXCR, one entry per CDR3 protein. The data contain 250,000 to 350,000 distinct CDR3 sequences, around 20% of them singletons. This clonotype originated in a female donor with ankylosing spondylitis or in good health (not recorded which). The sequenced sample consisted of blood, either unsorted or a sorted T cell fraction (not recorded which).

CDR3 sequence: CASSLTRTYEQYF. The CDR3 bases are TGTGCCAGCAGCTTAACTAGGACCTACGAGCAGTACTTC. This chain uses TRBV7-2 with TRBJ2-7, with D possibly matching TRBD2 (5 bases). The CDR3 runs 13 residues. Germline-derived CDR1 and CDR2 are SGHTA and FQGNSA. The V end lost 2 bases, the J end lost 2 bases, and 7 bases lay between the germline ends.